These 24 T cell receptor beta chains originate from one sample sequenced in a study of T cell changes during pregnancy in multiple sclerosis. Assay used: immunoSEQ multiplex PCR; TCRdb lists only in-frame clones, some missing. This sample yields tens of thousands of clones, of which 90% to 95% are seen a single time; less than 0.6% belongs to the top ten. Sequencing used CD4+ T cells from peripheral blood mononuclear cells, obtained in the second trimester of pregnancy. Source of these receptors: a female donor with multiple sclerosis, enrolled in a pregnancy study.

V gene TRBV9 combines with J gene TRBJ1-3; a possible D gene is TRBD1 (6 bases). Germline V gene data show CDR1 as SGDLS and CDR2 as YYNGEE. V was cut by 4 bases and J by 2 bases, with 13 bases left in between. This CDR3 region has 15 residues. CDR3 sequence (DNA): TGTGCCAGCAGCCCGGCGGGGGCAGCTGGAAACACCATATATTTT. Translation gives CASSPAGAAGNTIYF.

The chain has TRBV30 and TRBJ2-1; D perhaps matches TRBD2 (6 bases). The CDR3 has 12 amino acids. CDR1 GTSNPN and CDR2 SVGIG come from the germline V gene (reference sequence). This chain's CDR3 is CAEGPPYNEQFF. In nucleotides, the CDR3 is TGTGCGGAGGGGCCCCCTTACAATGAGCAGTTCTTC. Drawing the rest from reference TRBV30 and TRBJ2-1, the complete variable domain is SQTIHQWPATLVQPVGSPLSLECTVEGTSNPNLYWYRQAAGRGLQLLFYSVGIGQISSEVPQNLSASRPQDRQFILSSKKLLLSDSGFYLCAEGPPYNEQFFGPGTRLTVL.

CDR3: CASSRTSGRNYNEQFF. DNA of the CDR3: TGTGCCAGTAGTAGGACTAGCGGGAGGAACTACAATGAGCAGTTCTTC. The rearrangement joins TRBV19 to TRBJ2-1; 14 nucleotides match TRBD2. The CDR3 sequence is 16 residues long. Germline lookup yields CDR1 LNHDA and CDR2 SQIVND (reference sequence). V was clipped by 4 bases and J by 3 bases; unmatched bases: 2. Full variable domain (missing parts from reference TRBV19 and TRBJ2-1): DGGITQSPKYLFRKEGQNVTLSCEQNLNHDAMYWYRQDPGQGLRLIYYSQIVNDFQKGDIAEGYSVSREKKESFPLTVTSAQKNPTAFYLCASSRTSGRNYNEQFFGPGTRLTVL.

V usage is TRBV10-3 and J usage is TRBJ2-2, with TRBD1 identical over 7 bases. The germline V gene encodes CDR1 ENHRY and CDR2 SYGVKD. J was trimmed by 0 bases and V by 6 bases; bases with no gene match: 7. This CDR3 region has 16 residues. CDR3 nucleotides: TGTGCCATCAGCAGACAGGGACAAGCGAACACCGGGGAGCTGTTTTTT. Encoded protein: CAISRQGQANTGELFF.

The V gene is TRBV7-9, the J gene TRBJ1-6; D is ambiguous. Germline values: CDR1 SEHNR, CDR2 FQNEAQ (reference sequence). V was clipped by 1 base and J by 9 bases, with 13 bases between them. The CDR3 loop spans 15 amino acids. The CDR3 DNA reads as TGTGCCAGCAGCTTAGTGCAGGCCTACGTTTCACCCCTCCACTTT. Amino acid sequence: CASSLVQAYVSPLHF.

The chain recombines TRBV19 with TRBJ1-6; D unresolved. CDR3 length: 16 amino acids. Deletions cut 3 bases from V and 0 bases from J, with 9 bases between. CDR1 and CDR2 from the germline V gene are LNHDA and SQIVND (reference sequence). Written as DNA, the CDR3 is TGTGCCAGTAGTATCGGCAGGCCCTCCTATAATTCACCCCTCCACTTT. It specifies CASSIGRPSYNSPLHF.

This CDR3 is CASGLDRSSGNTIYF. The CDR3 nucleotides are TGTGCTAGTGGCCTTGACAGGAGCTCTGGAAACACCATATATTTT. The V call is TRBV12-5, the J call TRBJ1-3; maybe TRBD1 (6 bases). The V gene lost 6 bases and the J gene lost 0 bases, with 12 bases spanning the gap. The CDR3 contains 15 residues. Germline CDR1 reads LGHNT; CDR2 reads FRNRAP.

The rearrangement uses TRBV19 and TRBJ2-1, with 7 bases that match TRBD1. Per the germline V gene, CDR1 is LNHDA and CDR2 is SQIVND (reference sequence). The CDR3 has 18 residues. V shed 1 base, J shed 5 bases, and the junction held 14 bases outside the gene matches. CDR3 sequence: CASSIVSRGGYWDNEQFF. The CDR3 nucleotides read TGTGCCAGTAGTATAGTAAGTCGAGGGGGCTATTGGGACAATGAGCAGTTCTTC.

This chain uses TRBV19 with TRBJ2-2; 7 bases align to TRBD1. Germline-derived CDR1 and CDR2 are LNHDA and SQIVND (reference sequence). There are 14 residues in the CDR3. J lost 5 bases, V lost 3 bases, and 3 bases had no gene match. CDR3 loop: CASSIPGGTGELFF. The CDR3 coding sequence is TGTGCCAGTAGTATCCCAGGGGGTACCGGGGAGCTGTTTTTT. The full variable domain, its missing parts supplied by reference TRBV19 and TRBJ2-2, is DGGITQSPKYLFRKEGQNVTLSCEQNLNHDAMYWYRQDPGQGLRLIYYSQIVNDFQKGDIAEGYSVSREKKESFPLTVTSAQKNPTAFYLCASSIPGGTGELFFGEGSRLTVL.

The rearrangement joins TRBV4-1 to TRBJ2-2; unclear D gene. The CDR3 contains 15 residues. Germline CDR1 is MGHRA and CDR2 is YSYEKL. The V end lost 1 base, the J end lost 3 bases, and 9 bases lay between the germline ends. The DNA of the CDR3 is TGCGCCAGCAGCCAAGGCTCCTCGGACACCGGGGAGCTGTTTTTT. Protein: CASSQGSSDTGELFF.

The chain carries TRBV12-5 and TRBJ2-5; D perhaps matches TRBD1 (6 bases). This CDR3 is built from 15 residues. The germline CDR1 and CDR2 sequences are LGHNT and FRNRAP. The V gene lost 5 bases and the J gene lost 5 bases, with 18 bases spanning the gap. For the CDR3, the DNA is TGTGCTAGTGGTCCGGGACAATCAAACTGGGAGACCCAGTACTTC. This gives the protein CASGPGQSNWETQYF.

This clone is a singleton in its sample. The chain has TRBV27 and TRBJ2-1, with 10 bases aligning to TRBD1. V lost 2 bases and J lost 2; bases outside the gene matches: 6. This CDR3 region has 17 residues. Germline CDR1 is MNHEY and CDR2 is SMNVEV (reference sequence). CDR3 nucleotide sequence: TGTGCCAGCAGTTTAATGGGACAGGGGCAGACCTACAATGAGCAGTTCTTC. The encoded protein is CASSLMGQGQTYNEQFF.

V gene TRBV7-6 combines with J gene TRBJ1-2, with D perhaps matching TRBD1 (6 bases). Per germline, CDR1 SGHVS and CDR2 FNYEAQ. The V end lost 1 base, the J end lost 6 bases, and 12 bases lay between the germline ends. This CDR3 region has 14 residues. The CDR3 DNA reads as TGTGCCAGCAGCTTAGGCGAGGGGGTTCATGGCTACACCTTC. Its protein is CASSLGEGVHGYTF.

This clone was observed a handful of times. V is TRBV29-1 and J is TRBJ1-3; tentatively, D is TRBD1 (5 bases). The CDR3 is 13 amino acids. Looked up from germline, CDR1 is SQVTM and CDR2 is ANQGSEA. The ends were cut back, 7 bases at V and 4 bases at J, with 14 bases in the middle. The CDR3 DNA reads TGCAGCGCAATAAGGGGTTCCGGAAACACCATATATTTT. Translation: CSAIRGSGNTIYF.

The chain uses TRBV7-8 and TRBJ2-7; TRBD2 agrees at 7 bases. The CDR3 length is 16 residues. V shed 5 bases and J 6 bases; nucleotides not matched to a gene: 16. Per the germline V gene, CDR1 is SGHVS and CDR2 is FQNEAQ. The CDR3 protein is CASSPSSGLPPREQYF. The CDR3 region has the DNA TGTGCCAGCAGCCCTTCGTCGGGACTACCTCCTCGCGAGCAGTACTTC.

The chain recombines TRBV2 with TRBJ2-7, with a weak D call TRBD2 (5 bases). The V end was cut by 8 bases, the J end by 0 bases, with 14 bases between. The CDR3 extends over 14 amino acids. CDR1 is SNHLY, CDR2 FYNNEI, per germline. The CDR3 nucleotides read TGTGCCAGCGCCCGGGAATTTGGCTCCTACGAGCAGTACTTC. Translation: CASAREFGSYEQYF.

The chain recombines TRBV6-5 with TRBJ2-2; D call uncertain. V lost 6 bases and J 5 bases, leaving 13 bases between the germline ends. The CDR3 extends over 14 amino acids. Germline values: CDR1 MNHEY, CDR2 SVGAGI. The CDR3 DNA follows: TGTGCCAGCAGGTACCGGCTAGAGACCGGGGAGCTGTTTTTT. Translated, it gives CASRYRLETGELFF.

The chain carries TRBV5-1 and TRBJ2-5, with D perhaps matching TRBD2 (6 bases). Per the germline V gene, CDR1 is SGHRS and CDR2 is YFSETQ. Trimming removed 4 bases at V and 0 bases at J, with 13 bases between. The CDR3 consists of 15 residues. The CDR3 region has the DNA TGCGCCAGCAGCACTGGACGGGAGTACCAAGAGACCCAGTACTTC. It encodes CASSTGREYQETQYF.

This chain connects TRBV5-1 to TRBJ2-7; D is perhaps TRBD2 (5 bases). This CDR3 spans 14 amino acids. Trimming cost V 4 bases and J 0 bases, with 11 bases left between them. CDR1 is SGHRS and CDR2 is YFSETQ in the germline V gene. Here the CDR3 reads CASSVSGDSYEQYF. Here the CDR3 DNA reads TGCGCCAGCAGCGTGAGCGGAGACTCCTACGAGCAGTACTTC.

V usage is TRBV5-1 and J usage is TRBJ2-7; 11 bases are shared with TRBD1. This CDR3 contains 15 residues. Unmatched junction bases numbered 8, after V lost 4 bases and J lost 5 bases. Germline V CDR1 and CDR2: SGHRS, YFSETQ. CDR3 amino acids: CASSGGQGASHEQYF. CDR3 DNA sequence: TGCGCCAGCAGCGGTGGACAGGGGGCGTCACACGAGCAGTACTTC.

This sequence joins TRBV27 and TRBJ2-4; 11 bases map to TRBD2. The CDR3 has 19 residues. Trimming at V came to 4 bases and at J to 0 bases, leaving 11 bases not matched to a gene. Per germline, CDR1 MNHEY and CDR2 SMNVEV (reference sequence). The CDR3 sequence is CASSYIQTSGGLAKNIQYF. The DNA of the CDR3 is TGTGCCAGCAGTTACATCCAAACTAGCGGGGGATTAGCCAAAAACATTCAGTACTTC.

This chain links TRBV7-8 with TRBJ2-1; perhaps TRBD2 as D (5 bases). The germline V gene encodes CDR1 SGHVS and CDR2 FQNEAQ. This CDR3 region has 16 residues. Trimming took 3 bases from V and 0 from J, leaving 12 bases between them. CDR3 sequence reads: CASSFASRGSYNEQFF. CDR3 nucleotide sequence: TGTGCCAGCAGCTTCGCTAGCCGGGGCTCCTACAATGAGCAGTTCTTC.

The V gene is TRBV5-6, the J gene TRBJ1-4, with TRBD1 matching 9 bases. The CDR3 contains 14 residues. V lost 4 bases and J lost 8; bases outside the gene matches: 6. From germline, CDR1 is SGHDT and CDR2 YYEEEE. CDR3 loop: CASSRGQGGEKLFF. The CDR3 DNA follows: TGTGCCAGCAGCAGGGGACAGGGTGGGGAAAAACTGTTTTTT.

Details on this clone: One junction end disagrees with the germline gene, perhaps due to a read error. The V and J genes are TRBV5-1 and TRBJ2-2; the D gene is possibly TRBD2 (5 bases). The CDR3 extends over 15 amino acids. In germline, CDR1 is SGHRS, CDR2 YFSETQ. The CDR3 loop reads CASTPPGMGTGELFF. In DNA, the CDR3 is TGCGCGAGCACCCCCCCGGGGATGGGCACCGGGGAGCTGTTTTTT.